These 14 T cell receptor beta chains came from one sample sequenced in a study of T cells in Graves' hyperthyroidism and ophthalmopathy. Amplification of TCR beta CDR3 regions was performed using RNA transcripts as template. Carried out on the TCR CDR3, a first-round RT-PCR used the HTBI primer set. TCRdb analysed the multiplex PCR reads with MiXCR anew, one entry per CDR3 protein. In the table there are approximately 600,000 distinct CDR3 sequences, approximately 15% of which are singletons. The sequenced sample was blood. All receptors derive from a woman aged 25 to 39 with Graves' hyperthyroidism that later progressed to Graves' ophthalmopathy.

This clonotype was counted at least ten times. The chain uses TRBV20-1 and TRBJ2-1; D might be TRBD1 (5 bases). The CDR3 has 14 residues. Germline V gene data show CDR1 as DFQATT and CDR2 as SNEGSKA (reference sequence). Trimming took off 3 bases at V and 3 bases at J, with 12 bases between the two ends. CDR3 loop: CSASHDSNYNEQFF. The CDR3 nucleotides are TGCAGTGCTAGTCACGACAGTAACTACAATGAGCAGTTCTTC.

Comments on this clonotype: This may arise from a read error, as a much more abundant clone is one base away. The chain links TRBV11-1 to TRBJ1-4; tentative D call: TRBD1 (6 bases). This CDR3 has 17 amino acids. Germline CDR1 SGHAT, CDR2 FQDESV (reference sequence). V dropped 5 bases and J dropped 13 bases, with 29 bases sitting between them. The CDR3, as DNA: TGTGCCAGCAGCCAAGATCCAGGGGACGGGTACGGAGGAAGACTGTTTTTT. This gives the protein CASSQDPGDGYGGRLFF.

This clonotype was counted only a few times. The chain uses TRBV6-1 and TRBJ1-3; 9 bases agree with TRBD1. J lost 1 base, V lost 7 bases, and 8 bases had no gene match. CDR1 MNHNS and CDR2 SASEGT come from the germline V gene. The CDR3 is 16 residues long. This CDR3 reads CASTRLGQGSGNTIYF. In DNA form, the CDR3 reads TGTGCCAGCACTCGACTGGGACAGGGTTCTGGAAACACCATATATTTT.

This clonotype was counted a few times. The rearrangement uses TRBV29-1 and TRBJ1-4; D call uncertain. V was clipped by 3 bases and J by 10 bases, with 12 bases between them. The CDR3 sequence is 12 residues long. Per the germline V gene, CDR1 is SQVTM and CDR2 is ANQGSEA. The CDR3 DNA reads TGCAGCGTTGAGGGCTCGGCCGGAAAACTGTTTTTT. As protein: CSVEGSAGKLFF.

At least ten counts were recorded for this clonotype. J is TRBJ2-1 and V is TRBV28; 12 bases fit TRBD2. From germline, CDR1 is MDHEN and CDR2 SYDVKM. CDR3 length: 19 residues. J was trimmed by 2 bases and V by 3 bases; bases with no gene match: 11. CDR3 region: CASSFPGLAGPRTYNEQFF. The CDR3 DNA reads TGTGCCAGCAGTTTTCCGGGACTAGCGGGCCCCCGGACCTACAATGAGCAGTTCTTC.

The sample holds many counts of this clonotype. The chain carries TRBV29-1 and TRBJ1-4; D is unresolved. V lost 6 bases and J 3 bases, leaving 5 bases between the germline ends. The CDR3 spans 11 residues. The germline V gene has CDR1 SQVTM and CDR2 ANQGSEA. CDR3 nucleotides: TGCAGCGTACGCCCTAATGAAAAACTGTTTTTT. Amino acid sequence: CSVRPNEKLFF.

The chain joins TRBV4-1 to TRBJ1-2, with 7 bases lining up with TRBD1. V was clipped by 7 bases and J by 4 bases; unmatched bases: 6. The CDR3 is 13 amino acids. Germline lookup yields CDR1 MGHRA and CDR2 YSYEKL. The CDR3 bases are TGCGCCAGCACCCCACAGGGGACCTATGGCTACACCTTC. Its translation is CASTPQGTYGYTF.

Comments on this clonotype: It may be a read error: a sequence one base away is much more abundant. V is TRBV5-6 and J is TRBJ2-7; 7 bases map to TRBD1. Germline CDR1 is SGHDT and CDR2 is YYEEEE. The CDR3 is 14 residues long. CDR3 nucleotide sequence: TGTGCCGGCAGCCGAGGGACAGCGCTCTACGAGCAGTACTTC. It translates to CAGSRGTALYEQYF.

This chain connects TRBV20-1 to TRBJ1-2; 7 bases align to TRBD1. Trimming at V came to 2 bases and at J to 7 bases, leaving 4 bases not matched to a gene. Germline V CDR1 and CDR2: DFQATT, SNEGSKA (reference sequence). This CDR3 has 12 residues. CDR3 loop: CSARKGASGYTF. As DNA, the CDR3 is TGCAGTGCTAGAAAGGGGGCAAGTGGCTACACCTTC.

This clonotype was counted only a few times. One end of the junction fails to match germline, which may point to a read error. The chain uses TRBV18 and TRBJ2-5; D perhaps matches TRBD1 (6 bases). CDR3 length equals 14 residues. From germline, CDR1 is KGHSH and CDR2 LQKENI. The CDR3 reads CASSPDRNEETQYF. The CDR3 DNA sequence: TGTGCCAGCTCTCCGGACAGAAACGAAGAAACCCAGTACTTC.

About this clonotype: A much larger clonotype is one base distant, so this may be a read error. The genes are TRBV7-2 and TRBJ1-5, with D perhaps TRBD1 (6 bases). CDR1 and CDR2 from the germline V gene are SGHTA and FQGNSA. Trimming shortened V by 5 bases and J by 6 bases, and 17 bases separated the two germline ends. The CDR3 is 15 residues long. CDR3 in DNA: TGTGCCAGCAGCCGGGACACCGTTTATACTCAGCCCCAGCATTTT. This encodes CASSRDTVYTQPQHF.

The V call is TRBV19, the J call TRBJ2-2; TRBD1 or TRBD2 may be the D gene (5 bases each). The V end lost 7 bases, the J end lost 7 bases, and 13 bases lay between the germline ends. The CDR3 has 13 residues. CDR1 and CDR2 (germline): LNHDA, SQIVND (reference sequence). The DNA for the CDR3 is TGTGCCAGTACCACTTGGGGGAGCGGGGAGCTGTTTTTT. This encodes CASTTWGSGELFF.

Comments on this clonotype: This may arise from a read error, as a much more abundant clone is one base away. V gene TRBV6-2 or TRBV6-3 combines with J gene TRBJ1-2; tentative D call: TRBD1 (6 bases). The CDR3 runs to 13 residues. The V gene's germline CDR1 is MNHEY and CDR2 SVGEGT. Trimming pared 6 bases from V and 8 bases from J, leaving 16 bases between. The CDR3 DNA reads as TGTGCCAGCAGGCCAACCTCAGGGGCCGGCTACACCTTC. Translated: CASRPTSGAGYTF.

This clonotype showed up many times. The chain couples TRBV5-1 to TRBJ2-3, with D perhaps assigned TRBD1 or TRBD2 (6 bases each). CDR1 and CDR2 (germline): SGHRS, YFSETQ. The V gene lost 0 bases and the J gene lost 2 bases, with 13 bases spanning the gap. The CDR3 is 16 residues long. This chain's CDR3 is CASSLGRGSDTDTQYF. DNA for the CDR3: TGCGCCAGCAGCTTGGGGAGGGGGTCCGACACAGATACGCAGTATTTT.